Listed here are 28 T cell receptor beta chains from one sample, sequenced in a study of human T cells and chemical hapten exposure. Specified time point: patch test 1, 2 weeks after DPC sensitization. The sample's treatment: therapeutic diphenylcyclopropenone sensitization with weekly scalp DPC. TCRdb used MiXCR to reprocess the RACE reads, holding one entry per CDR3 protein. Here the sample spans some 340,000 distinct CDR3 sequences, about 7% being singletons. The sequencing here drew on whole blood, taken in connection with sensitization to the hapten diphenylcyclopropenone (DPC). The receptors come from a woman under 30 with alopecia areata. Some clones in this sample may be carry-over from other donors' samples.

This clonotype was counted between two and nine times. The chain joins TRBV12-3 or TRBV12-4 to TRBJ1-2, with a weak D call TRBD1 (5 bases). V shed 3 bases and J shed 6 bases, with 11 bases lying between them. This CDR3 is built from 13 residues. CDR3 bases: TGTGCCAGCAGTTTCGAAGGGACTAATGGCTACACCTTC. Its protein is CASSFEGTNGYTF.

This clonotype was counted at least ten times. V and J are TRBV6-2 or TRBV6-3 and TRBJ2-7; the D call may be TRBD1 or TRBD2 (5 bases each). V lost 6 bases and J lost 6, with 21 bases in between. The CDR3 has 15 amino acids. Germline CDR1 and CDR2: MNHEY and SVGEGT. The CDR3 sequence: CASRNGARILGEQYF. The CDR3 nucleotides read TGTGCCAGCAGAAACGGGGCCCGGATCCTCGGCGAGCAGTACTTC.

The V gene is TRBV4-3, the J gene TRBJ1-5; no clear D gene. The CDR3 spans 15 residues. Trimming cost V 0 bases and J 6 bases, with 12 bases left between them. Germline V gene sequence: CDR1 LGHNA, CDR2 YSLEER. This chain's CDR3 is CASSQDYAGGQPQHF. CDR3 DNA sequence: TGCGCCAGCAGCCAAGATTATGCTGGTGGTCAGCCCCAGCATTTT.

This chain joins TRBV4-3 and TRBJ1-2; 7 bases are shared with TRBD1. CDR1 is LGHNA, CDR2 YSLEER, per germline. There are 15 residues in the CDR3. With 0 bases clipped from V and 4 bases from J, the junction kept 5 bases outside the gene matches. CDR3 sequence: CASSQDRQGGYGYTF. The CDR3 DNA follows: TGCGCCAGCAGCCAAGATCGGCAGGGGGGCTATGGCTACACCTTC.

This clonotype turned up a few times. The chain links TRBV6-6 to TRBJ2-3; D not resolved. CDR1 is MNHNY, CDR2 SVGAGI, per germline (reference sequence). The CDR3 extends over 13 amino acids. V lost 7 bases, J lost 2 bases, and 10 bases lay in between. CDR3 sequence reads: CASKRDSTDTQYF. CDR3 bases: TGTGCCAGCAAAAGGGATTCCACAGATACGCAGTATTTT.

This clonotype showed up many times. The chain recombines TRBV6-2 or TRBV6-3 with TRBJ2-1; no definite D call. V was shortened by 0 bases and J by 4 bases, with 7 bases between the two germline ends. The germline V gene has CDR1 MNHEY and CDR2 SVGEGT. The CDR3 loop spans 14 amino acids. CDR3 sequence (DNA): TGTGCCAGCAGTTACTCGGGCAGTTACAATGAGCAGTTCTTC. Protein sequence: CASSYSGSYNEQFF.

This clonotype was observed a handful of times. CDR3: CASSQEYMTWNKGGPGVYNEQFF. DNA of the CDR3: TGCGCCAGCAGCCAAGAGTACATGACTTGGAACAAGGGTGGCCCGGGGGTCTACAATGAGCAGTTCTTC. The V gene is TRBV4-3, the J gene TRBJ2-1; tentative D call: TRBD2 (6 bases). There are 23 residues in the CDR3. V lost 0 bases, J lost 3 bases, and 33 bases lay in between. Germline V gives CDR1 LGHNA, CDR2 YSLEER.

This clonotype was detected many times. J is TRBJ2-3 and V is TRBV7-2, with 9 bases aligning to TRBD2. This CDR3 comprises 14 residues. Germline V gives CDR1 SGHTA, CDR2 FQGNSA. J gave up 4 bases and V 9 bases, and 8 bases lay outside the gene matches. CDR3: CASTSGGLPDTQYF. The CDR3 DNA is TGTGCCAGTACCAGCGGGGGGTTGCCAGATACGCAGTATTTT.

This clonotype was detected only a few times. The V and J genes are TRBV20-1 and TRBJ1-2, with 8 bases identical to TRBD1. The V segment lost 6 bases and the J segment 3 bases; nucleotides outside the gene matches: 6. Germline V gene lookup returns CDR1 DFQATT and CDR2 SNEGSKA (reference sequence). The CDR3 has 13 residues. The CDR3: CSAKGQVYYGYTF. The DNA of the CDR3 is TGCAGTGCGAAGGGACAGGTCTACTATGGCTACACCTTC.

The chain is built from TRBV5-6 and TRBJ1-5, with D possibly being TRBD1 (5 bases). CDR3 length: 13 amino acids. V lost 0 bases and J 6 bases, leaving 7 bases between the germline ends. Germline lookup yields CDR1 SGHDT and CDR2 YYEEEE. Written as DNA, the CDR3 is TGTGCCAGCAGCTTGGTTGGGGGTCAGCCCCAGCATTTT. Protein: CASSLVGGQPQHF.

In its sample, this clonotype was seen many times. J is TRBJ1-2 and V is TRBV6-5; no clear D gene. Germline CDR1 reads MNHEY; CDR2 reads SVGAGI. V dropped 6 bases and J dropped 2 bases, with 10 bases sitting between them. This CDR3 has 13 residues. The CDR3: CASRTDQNYGYTF. The CDR3 region has the DNA TGTGCCAGCAGAACGGACCAGAACTATGGCTACACCTTC.

The gene calls are TRBV7-2 and TRBJ1-6; TRBD1 matches 7 bases. Per germline, CDR1 SGHTA and CDR2 FQGNSA. CDR3 length: 14 residues. Unmatched junction bases numbered 4, after V lost 5 bases and J lost 6 bases. Written as DNA, the CDR3 is TGTGCCAGCAGCAATCAGGGGGGTAATTCACCCCTCCACTTT. It encodes CASSNQGGNSPLHF.

This clonotype was detected many times. The chain links TRBV27 to TRBJ1-5; tentative D call: TRBD1 (6 bases). Germline values: CDR1 MNHEY, CDR2 SMNVEV (reference sequence). The ends were cut back, 5 bases at V and 5 bases at J, with 16 bases in the middle. The CDR3 consists of 15 residues. The CDR3: CASSAWKGVDQPQHF. The CDR3 DNA reads TGTGCCAGCAGTGCATGGAAGGGGGTCGATCAGCCCCAGCATTTT.

Turning to this clonotype: This sequence may be a read error, since a much larger clone differs from it by one base. The rearrangement uses TRBV28 and TRBJ2-7; D gene uncertain. Germline-derived CDR1 and CDR2 are MDHEN and SYDVKM. The V end lost 0 bases, the J end lost 1 base, and 7 bases lay between the germline ends. The CDR3 is 14 amino acids. The CDR3 DNA reads TGTGCCAGCAGTTTATGGGACGGGTCCTACGAGCAGTACTTC. It translates to CASSLWDGSYEQYF. Variable domain in full (rest from reference TRBV28 and TRBJ2-7): DVKVTQSSRYLVKRTGEKVFLECVQDMDHENMFWYRQDPGLGLRLIYFSYDVKMKEKGDIPEGYSVSREKKERFSLILESASTNQTSMYLCASSLWDGSYEQYFGPGTRLTVT.

This clonotype was counted only a few times. The chain is built from TRBV7-2 and TRBJ1-5; tentatively, D is TRBD1 (5 bases). V was shortened by 2 bases and J by 2 bases, with 7 bases between the two germline ends. CDR1 is SGHTA and CDR2 is FQGNSA in the germline V gene. This CDR3 is built from 14 residues. CDR3 sequence (DNA): TGTGCCAGCAGCTTACGCAGGGGCAATCAGCCCCAGCATTTT. This gives the protein CASSLRRGNQPQHF.

The rearrangement uses TRBV5-1 and TRBJ1-4, with D perhaps matching TRBD1 (5 bases). Germline V CDR1 and CDR2: SGHRS, YFSETQ. V lost 4 bases, J lost 8 bases, and 15 bases lay in between. This CDR3 region has 14 residues. The CDR3 sequence: CASSRSGTEEKLFF. Written as DNA, the CDR3 is TGCGCCAGCAGCAGATCCGGGACTGAGGAAAAACTGTTTTTT.

In DNA form, the CDR3 reads TGTGCCAGCAGTTCAGGGTTAGCCCTTAACTATGGCTACACCTTC. It is translated as CASSSGLALNYGYTF. This chain connects TRBV12-3 or TRBV12-4 to TRBJ1-2, with D tentatively TRBD1 (5 bases). The CDR3 spans 15 residues. Trimming removed 4 bases at V and 1 base at J, with 13 bases between.

Ten or more counts support this clonotype. The genes are TRBV28 and TRBJ2-7; D not certain. Germline values: CDR1 MDHEN, CDR2 SYDVKM. This CDR3 spans 11 amino acids. Trimming stripped 7 bases from V and 3 bases from J, with 7 bases between. Written as DNA, the CDR3 is TGTGCCAGCACCCTAGGCTACGAGCAGTACTTC. Amino acids: CASTLGYEQYF.

Concerning this clonotype: The junction and the germline gene differ at one end; a read error may be behind it. This CDR3 is CVTSTDGPYEQYF. The CDR3 DNA sequence: TGTGTCACCAGCACAGACGGACCCTACGAGCAGTACTTC. This chain joins TRBV15 and TRBJ2-7; the D is unclear. The V gene's germline CDR1 is LNHNV and CDR2 YYDKDF (reference sequence). The CDR3 contains 13 residues.

This CDR3 is CASSLAWGGPNQPQHF. CDR3 sequence (DNA): TGTGCCAGCAGCTTAGCGTGGGGGGGACCTAATCAGCCCCAGCATTTT. This chain joins TRBV7-8 and TRBJ1-5, with a possible D match to TRBD1 (5 bases). The germline V and J ends were trimmed by 0 bases and 4 bases, with 13 bases remaining between them. Germline assignment: CDR1 SGHVS and CDR2 FQNEAQ. The CDR3 consists of 16 residues.

This clonotype was seen many times. The J gene is TRBJ2-3, the V gene TRBV7-2, with D unresolved. The CDR3 loop spans 13 amino acids. Between the trimmed V and J ends, which lost 2 bases and 4 bases, there was a span of 7 bases. CDR1 is SGHTA and CDR2 is FQGNSA in the germline V gene. CDR3 in amino acids: CASSLQSSDTQYF. The CDR3, as DNA: TGTGCCAGCAGCTTACAGAGTTCAGATACGCAGTATTTT.

V usage is TRBV7-9 and J usage is TRBJ2-3, with 7 bases fitting TRBD2. This CDR3 has 17 amino acids. V was pared by 4 bases and J by 1 base, with 11 bases of the junction left unmatched. Germline CDR1 reads SEHNR; CDR2 reads FQNEAQ (reference sequence). The CDR3 bases are TGTGCCAGCAGCTCGGGGGGTCTGAAGGGTGGCACAGATACGCAGTATTTT. This gives the protein CASSSGGLKGGTDTQYF.

Only a few counts were recorded for this clonotype. V gene TRBV4-3 combines with J gene TRBJ2-5, with a weak D call TRBD1 (5 bases). CDR1 is LGHNA, CDR2 YSLEER, per germline. V was shortened by 1 base and J by 6 bases, with 24 bases between the two germline ends. CDR3 size: 18 residues. The chain's CDR3 is CASSQVKSDRRLEKTQYF. CDR3 nucleotide sequence: TGCGCCAGCAGCCAAGTAAAATCAGACAGACGTCTCGAAAAGACCCAGTACTTC.

There are a few counts of this clonotype. The chain is built from TRBV14 and TRBJ2-4; weak D call: TRBD1 (6 bases). V was pared by 1 base and J by 9 bases, with 10 bases between. Germline V gives CDR1 SGHDN, CDR2 FVKESK. The CDR3 contains 13 residues. CDR3 nucleotide sequence: TGTGCCAGCAGCCAAGCACAGGGTACCATTCAGTACTTC. Amino acids: CASSQAQGTIQYF.

This clonotype was counted a few times. The chain is built from TRBV10-3 and TRBJ1-5; 8 nucleotides agree with TRBD1. The V segment lost 2 bases and the J segment 9 bases; nucleotides outside the gene matches: 6. The CDR3 is 14 amino acids. Germline V CDR1 and CDR2: ENHRY, SYGVKD. CDR3 sequence: CAISEDRGFGPQHF. In DNA, the CDR3 is TGTGCCATCAGTGAGGACAGGGGATTTGGGCCCCAGCATTTT.

Only a few counts were recorded for this clonotype. This chain joins TRBV7-6 and TRBJ1-6; D possibly corresponds to TRBD1 (5 bases). In germline, CDR1 is SGHVS, CDR2 FNYEAQ. CDR3 length: 16 amino acids. V was trimmed by 1 base and J by 5 bases, leaving 12 bases between them. CDR3 loop: CASSLDTGGDNSPLHF. DNA for the CDR3: TGTGCCAGCAGCTTAGATACCGGGGGGGATAATTCACCCCTCCACTTT.

This clonotype has more than one count but fewer than ten. The V call is TRBV14, the J call TRBJ1-1; perhaps TRBD1 as D (5 bases). V dropped 1 base and J dropped 7 bases, with 7 bases sitting between them. Looked up from germline, CDR1 is SGHDN and CDR2 is FVKESK. This CDR3 is built from 12 residues. The DNA of the CDR3 is TGTGCCAGCAGCCAAGTGAGGGGTGAAGCTTTCTTT. Its translation is CASSQVRGEAFF.

Notes on this clonotype: A read error may account for a junction end that differs from germline. The chain carries TRBV2 and TRBJ1-4; 9 bases are a match to TRBD1. From germline, CDR1 is SNHLY and CDR2 FYNNEI. The CDR3 covers 11 residues. The CDR3 protein is CTDRGCEKLFF. Written as DNA, the CDR3 is TGCACGGACAGGGGTTGTGAAAAACTGTTTTTT.